This TCR beta chain was identified during a study of blood T cell repertoires in COVID-19. Study context: The United States, Italy and Spain were the sources of the acute and convalescent COVID-19 samples. Nucleic acid was either cDNA or gDNA, and it came from T cells, B-cell-depleted T cells, or PBMCs.

As originally analysed: Estimation of nucleated cell counts relied on the amplification of reference gene primers. Produced via immunoSEQ multiplex PCR; TCRdb's table is partial and in-frame only. The V and J calls and clone size come from that table; D and trimming were worked out from the DNA. The sample includes under 65,000 clones, roughly 90% seen only once; the top ten take approximately 2.8%. Germline CDR1 SNHLY, CDR2 FYNNEI. This CDR3 has 16 residues. After removal of 6 bases from V and 5 bases from J, the junction contained 15 bases not matched to a gene. This clone is a singleton in its sample.

Source material: peripheral blood. The TCR comes from a man aged 45-65 years with acute or convalescent COVID-19. The chain joins TRBV2 to TRBJ1-2; 7 bases map to TRBD1. CDR3 DNA: TGTGCCAGCAGGAACGAAGGGGGACAGCCAAAATATGGCTACACCTTC. Translated: CASRNEGGQPKYGYTF.